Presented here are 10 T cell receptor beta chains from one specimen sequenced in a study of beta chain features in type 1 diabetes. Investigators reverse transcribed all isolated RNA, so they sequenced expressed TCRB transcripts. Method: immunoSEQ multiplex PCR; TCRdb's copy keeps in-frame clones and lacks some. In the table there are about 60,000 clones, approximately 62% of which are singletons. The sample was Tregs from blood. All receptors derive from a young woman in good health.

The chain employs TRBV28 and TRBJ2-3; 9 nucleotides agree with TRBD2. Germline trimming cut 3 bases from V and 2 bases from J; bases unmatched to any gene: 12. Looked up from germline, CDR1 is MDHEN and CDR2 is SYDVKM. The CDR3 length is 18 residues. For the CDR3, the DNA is TGTGCCAGCAGTTTTGGGCCCCTCGCGGGGGGGTCCACAGATACGCAGTATTTT. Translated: CASSFGPLAGGSTDTQYF.

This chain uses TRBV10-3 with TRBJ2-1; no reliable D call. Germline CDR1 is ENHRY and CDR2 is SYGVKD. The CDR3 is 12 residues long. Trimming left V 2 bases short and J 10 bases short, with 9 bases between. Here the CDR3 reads CAISEPYLEQFF. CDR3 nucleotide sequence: TGTGCCATCAGTGAGCCCTATTTGGAGCAGTTCTTC.

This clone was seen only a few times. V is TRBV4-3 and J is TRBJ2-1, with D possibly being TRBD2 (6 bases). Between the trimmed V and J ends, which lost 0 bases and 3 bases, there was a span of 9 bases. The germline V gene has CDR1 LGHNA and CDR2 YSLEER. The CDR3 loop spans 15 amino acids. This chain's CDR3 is CASSQEEGSYNEQFF. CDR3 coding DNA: TGCGCCAGCAGCCAAGAGGAGGGGAGCTACAATGAGCAGTTCTTC.

The CDR3 bases are TGCGCCAGCAGCCGGACTAGCGGGTCAGAAAAATCCTACGAGCAGTACTTC. It is translated as CASSRTSGSEKSYEQYF. The rearrangement links TRBV4-1 to TRBJ2-7; 11 nucleotides line up with TRBD2. The ends lost 4 bases at V and 1 base at J; junction bases unmatched: 9. Germline CDR1 and CDR2: MGHRA and YSYEKL. This CDR3 has 17 residues.

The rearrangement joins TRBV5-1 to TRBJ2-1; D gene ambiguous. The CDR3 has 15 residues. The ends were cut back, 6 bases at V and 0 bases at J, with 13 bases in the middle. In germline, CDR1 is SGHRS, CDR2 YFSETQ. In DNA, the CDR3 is TGCGCCAGCAACTCCCGGGTCTCCTCCTACAATGAGCAGTTCTTC. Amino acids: CASNSRVSSYNEQFF.

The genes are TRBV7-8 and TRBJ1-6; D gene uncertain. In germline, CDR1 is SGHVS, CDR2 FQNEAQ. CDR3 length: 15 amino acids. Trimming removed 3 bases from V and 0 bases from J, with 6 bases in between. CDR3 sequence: CASSFTSSYNSPLHF. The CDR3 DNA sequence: TGTGCCAGCAGCTTCACGAGCTCCTATAATTCACCCCTCCACTTT.

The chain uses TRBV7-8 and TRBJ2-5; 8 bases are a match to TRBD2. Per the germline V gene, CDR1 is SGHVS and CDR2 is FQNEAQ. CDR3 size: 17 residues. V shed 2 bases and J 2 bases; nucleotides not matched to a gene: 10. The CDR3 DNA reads TGTGCCAGCAGCTTAACCCGACTAGCGCGAAGACAAGAGACCCAGTACTTC. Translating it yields CASSLTRLARRQETQYF.

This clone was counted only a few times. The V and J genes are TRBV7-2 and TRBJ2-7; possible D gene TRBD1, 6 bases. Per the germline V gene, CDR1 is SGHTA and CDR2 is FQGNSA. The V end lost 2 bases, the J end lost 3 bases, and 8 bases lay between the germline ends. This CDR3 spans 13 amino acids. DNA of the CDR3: TGTGCCAGCAGCTTAAACAGGGACTACGAGCAGTACTTC. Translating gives CASSLNRDYEQYF.

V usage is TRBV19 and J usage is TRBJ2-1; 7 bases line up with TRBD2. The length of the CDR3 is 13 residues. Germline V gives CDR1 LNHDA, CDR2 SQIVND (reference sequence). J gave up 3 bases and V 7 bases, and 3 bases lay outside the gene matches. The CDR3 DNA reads TGTGCCAGTACGGGGGGTTTCTACAATGAGCAGTTCTTC. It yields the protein CASTGGFYNEQFF.

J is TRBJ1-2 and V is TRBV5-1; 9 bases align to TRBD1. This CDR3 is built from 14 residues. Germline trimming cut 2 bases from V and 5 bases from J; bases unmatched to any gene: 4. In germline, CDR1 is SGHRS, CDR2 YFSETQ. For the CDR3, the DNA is TGCGCCAGCAGCTTCGGACAGGGGCAATATGGCTACACCTTC. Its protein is CASSFGQGQYGYTF.